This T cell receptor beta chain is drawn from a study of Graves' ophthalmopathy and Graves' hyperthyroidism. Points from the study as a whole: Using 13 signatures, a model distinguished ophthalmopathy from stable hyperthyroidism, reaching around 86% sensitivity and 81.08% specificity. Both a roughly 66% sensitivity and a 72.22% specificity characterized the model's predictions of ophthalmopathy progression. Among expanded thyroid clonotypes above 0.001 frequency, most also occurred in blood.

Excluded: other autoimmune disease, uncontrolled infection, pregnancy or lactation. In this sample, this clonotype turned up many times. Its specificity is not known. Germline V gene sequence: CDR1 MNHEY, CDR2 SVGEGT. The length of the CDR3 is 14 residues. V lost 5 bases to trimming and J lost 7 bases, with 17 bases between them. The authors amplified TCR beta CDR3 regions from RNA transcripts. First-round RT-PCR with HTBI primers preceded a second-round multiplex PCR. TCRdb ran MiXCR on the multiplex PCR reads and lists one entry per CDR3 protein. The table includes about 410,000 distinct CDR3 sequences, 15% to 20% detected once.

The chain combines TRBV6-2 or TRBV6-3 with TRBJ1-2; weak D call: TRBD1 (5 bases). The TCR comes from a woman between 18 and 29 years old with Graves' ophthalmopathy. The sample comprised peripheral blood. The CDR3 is CASSLGSGTGGYTF. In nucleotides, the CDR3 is TGTGCCAGCAGTCTCGGATCCGGGACGGGTGGCTACACCTTC.